This T cell receptor beta chain comes out of a study of radiotherapy plus CTLA-4 blockade in lung cancer. Looking at the study overall: Among enrolled patients, about 18% responded and about 34% achieved disease control. Study-wide points: The best predictor of response was reported to be early blood T cell clone dynamics, with interferon-beta. Researchers report tumor-derived TCR clones expanding in blood after radiotherapy plus ipilimumab.

Per the germline V gene, CDR1 is SGHVS and CDR2 is FNYEAQ. The CDR3 totals 15 residues. V lost 1 base, J lost 4 bases, and 1 base stayed unmatched. As concerns this clone: The antigen remains undetermined.

CTLA-4 blockade with ipilimumab, together with focal radiation, was given to patients with chemo-refractory metastatic non-small-cell lung cancer. Assay: immunoSEQ multiplex PCR; the TCRdb copy retains only in-frame clones and omits some. This table holds about 28,000 clones, approximately 79% found once. The sequence derives from a human donor with non-small cell lung cancer who had stable disease on radiotherapy plus ipilimumab. The source material was peripheral blood, sampled from a patient treated with radiotherapy plus ipilimumab. This chain connects TRBV7-6 to TRBJ1-6, with 7 positions matching TRBD1. The CDR3 is CASSLGDSYNSPLHF. The CDR3 DNA is TGTGCCAGCAGCTTAGGGGACAGTTATAATTCACCCCTCCACTTT.